This T cell receptor beta chain comes out of a study of TIL therapy for anti-PD-1-resistant metastatic lung cancer. Study at large: Half of patients were current or former smokers. Notes on the study in general: The cohort had more treatment-naive, never-smoker and oncogene-addicted patients than typical.

As regards this clone: Its specificity is not known.

Time point denoted: pre-treatment sample, taken before nivolumab and TIL therapy. Tumor tissue came from excised metastases, mostly pleural nodules or supraclavicular lymph nodes. Tumor harvest preceded PD-1/PD-L1 blockade, followed by nivolumab treatment. The immunoSEQ assay was v3. Each library reached around 1.9 million read pairs, or about 4.5-6.5 million at deep level. Using immunoSEQ multiplex PCR, the repertoire was profiled, and TCRdb retains in-frame clones only, with some absent. The repertoire holds roughly 6,000 clones, about 66% seen once, with roughly 18% in the top ten. The CDR3 has 13 residues. Germline V gives CDR1 SGHVS, CDR2 FNYEAQ. V gave up 1 base and J gave up 5 bases, with 8 bases separating them.

Sequencing was performed on tumor tissue, taken at baseline. This TCR was recovered from a person aged 25 to 80 with non-small cell lung cancer. V and J are TRBV7-6 and TRBJ1-2; no definite D call. CDR3 DNA sequence: TGTGCCAGCAGCTTAGGGAGAGGTTATGGCTACACCTTC. Amino acid sequence: CASSLGRGYGYTF.